This passage covers 5 T cell receptor beta chains from one sample sequenced in a study of T cells expressing NK-cell markers. Using the 5' RACE reads, TCRdb records one entry per CDR3 protein without DNA. This table lists about 300,000 distinct CDR3 sequences. The specimen sequenced was blood T cells: a sorted CD56 or NKG2C T cell subset, CD4+ or CD8+ T cells, or bulk PBMC T cells (not recorded which). The receptors stem from a woman between 18 and 69 years old in good health.

The V gene is TRBV20-1, the J gene TRBJ2-7; TCRdb names TRBD2, which stays unverified in the absence of DNA. This CDR3 is 15 amino acids long. Germline V CDR1 and CDR2: DFQATT, SNEGSKA (reference sequence). CDR3 sequence: CSASPPQLAGGEQYF.

This chain connects TRBV5-1 to TRBJ2-7; there is no DNA to check the TCRdb D call of TRBD2. From germline, CDR1 is SGHRS and CDR2 YFSETQ. The CDR3 sequence is 16 residues long. The CDR3 loop reads CASSAGLADPSYEQYF.

This chain links TRBV3-1 with TRBJ1-6; TCRdb returns TRBD1, unconfirmable since there is no DNA. Per the germline V gene, CDR1 is LGHDT and CDR2 is YNNKEL (reference sequence). This CDR3 has 15 residues. CDR3 residues: CASSKPGQSYSPLHF.

This chain uses TRBV6-2 or TRBV6-3 with TRBJ1-5; the D gene TCRdb calls, TRBD1, cannot be checked with no DNA. The CDR3 is made up of 15 amino acids. Germline values: CDR1 MNHEY, CDR2 SVGEGT. Here the CDR3 reads CASRRTGADNQPQHF.

The chain carries TRBV12-3 or TRBV12-4 and TRBJ2-2; TCRdb reports TRBD2, a call that lacks DNA to check it against. This CDR3 is 14 amino acids long. The CDR3 here is CASRPGEGTGELFF.